This T cell receptor (beta chain) comes out of a study of cytomegalovirus exposure and HLA in healthy donors. Across the whole study: Sequencing of 180 million or so T cells in an earlier analysis found 120 million or so unique TCR beta sequences.

This clone was detected only a few times. Antigen unknown. The study ran its PCR with 60 Vbeta and 13 Jbeta primers. Generated by immunoSEQ multiplex PCR, the TCRdb table keeps only in-frame clones and is missing some. This repertoire shows some 130,000 clones, about 80% found once; its top ten account for 2.5% to 3.5%. This CDR3 has 14 residues. V lost 8 bases and J lost 7, with 15 bases in between. Per the germline V gene, CDR1 is LNHDA and CDR2 is SQIVND (reference sequence). Overall study findings and caveats: A further, later analysis showed that HLA-associated TCR beta chains (compared with equally common others) were more clonally expanded.

This receptor was taken from a male donor in good health and CMV-seronegative. V and J are TRBV19 and TRBJ1-6; D may be TRBD1 (5 bases). Sequenced input: PBMCs. CDR3 in DNA: TGTGCCAGTTGCAAGGGGAATATCAATTCACCCCTCCACTTT. This encodes CASCKGNINSPLHF.